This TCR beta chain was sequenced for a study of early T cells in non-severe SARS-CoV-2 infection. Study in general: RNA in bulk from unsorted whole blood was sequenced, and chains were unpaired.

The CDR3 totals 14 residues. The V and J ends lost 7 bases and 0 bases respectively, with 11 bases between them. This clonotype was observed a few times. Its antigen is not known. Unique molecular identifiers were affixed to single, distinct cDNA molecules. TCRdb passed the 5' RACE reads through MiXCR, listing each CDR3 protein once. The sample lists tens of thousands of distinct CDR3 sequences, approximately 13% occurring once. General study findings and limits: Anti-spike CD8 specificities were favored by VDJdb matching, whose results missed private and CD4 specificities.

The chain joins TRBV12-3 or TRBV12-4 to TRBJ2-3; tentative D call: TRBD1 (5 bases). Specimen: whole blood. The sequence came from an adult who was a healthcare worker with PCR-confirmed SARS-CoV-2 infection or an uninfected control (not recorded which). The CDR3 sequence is CASTQDMSTDTQYF. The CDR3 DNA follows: TGTGCCAGCACCCAGGACATGAGCACAGATACGCAGTATTTT.